A selection of T cell receptor beta chains follows, all from one sample in a study of blood T cell repertoires in COVID-19. Profiling relied on immunoSEQ multiplex PCR, and the TCRdb table lists in-frame clones only, not all of them. Of about 380,000 clones detected, 85% appear once; the ten largest clones hold 3.5% to 4%. The sequencing input was peripheral blood. These receptors were obtained from a woman under 30 with acute or convalescent COVID-19. Both conserved end residues are part of each CDR3. A D gene is named only where the DNA matches it firmly. Some rows mark clone size as missing; the rest say once, few, many or name a class of expanded clone.

j_call	v_call	d_call	clone_size	cdr3_aa	cdr3_nt
TRBJ2-2	TRBV6-5	NA	NA	CATTTGQTGAGELFF	TGTGCCACCACGACCGGACAGACCGGGGCCGGGGAGCTGTTTTTT
TRBJ1-6	TRBV7-9	NA	NA	CASWPGSYNSPLHF	TGTGCCAGCTGGCCGGGGAGTTATAATTCACCCCTCCACTTT
TRBJ1-1	TRBV12-5	NA	NA	CASGARSDTEAFF	TGTGCTAGTGGTGCCCGATCGGACACTGAAGCTTTCTTT
TRBJ2-3	TRBV9	NA	NA	CASSVEPSGTDTQYF	TGTGCCAGCAGCGTAGAGCCTAGCGGCACAGATACGCAGTATTTT
TRBJ2-2	TRBV19	NA	NA	CASSIVWARQLAGELFF	TGTGCCAGTAGTATCGTGTGGGCCCGACAGCTTGCCGGGGAGCTGTTTTTT
TRBJ2-7	TRBV4-1	NA	NA	CASSQDPRGRSYEQYF	TGCGCCAGCAGCCAAGATCCCCGGGGTAGGTCCTACGAGCAGTACTTC
TRBJ2-2	TRBV7-6	TRBD1	NA	CASSYGTGTSGELFF	TGTGCCAGCAGCTATGGGACAGGGACGTCCGGGGAGCTGTTTTTT
TRBJ2-7	TRBV5-1	TRBD2	once	CASSSDVRGAHEQYF	TGCGCCAGCAGCTCGGACGTGCGGGGGGCCCACGAGCAGTACTTC
TRBJ1-2	TRBV3-1/TRBV3-2	NA	NA	CASSQRTANGYTF	TGTGCCAGCAGCCAACGGACAGCGAATGGCTACACCTTC
TRBJ1-6	TRBV14	TRBD1	NA	CASSRSGGLGHNSPLHF	TGTGCCAGCAGCCGATCAGGGGGGCTTGGGCATAATTCACCCCTCCACTTT
TRBJ1-1	TRBV5-1	TRBD1	NA	CASSPDRGQIGTEAFF	TGCGCCAGCAGCCCAGACAGGGGGCAAATTGGGACTGAAGCTTTCTTT
TRBJ1-3	TRBV28	TRBD1	once	CASRTGTGDGNTIYF	TGTGCCAGCAGAACCGGGACAGGGGACGGAAACACCATATATTTT
TRBJ2-7	TRBV6-5	TRBD1	NA	CASSYRTGTGYEQYF	TGTGCCAGCAGTTACCGAACCGGGACAGGGTACGAGCAGTACTTC
TRBJ1-5	TRBV2	TRBD1	NA	CASSAGQGDQPQHF	TGTGCCAGCAGTGCAGGACAGGGGGATCAGCCCCAGCATTTT
TRBJ2-7	TRBV14	TRBD1	many	CASSPLDREFYEQYF	TGTGCCAGCAGCCCCTTGGACAGGGAGTTCTACGAGCAGTACTTC
TRBJ2-7	TRBV9	NA	once	CASSFSDYSYEQYF	TGTGCCAGCAGCTTCTCGGACTACTCCTACGAGCAGTACTTC
TRBJ1-1	TRBV24-1	NA	NA	CATSDSTNTEAFF	TGTGCCACCAGTGATTCGACAAACACTGAAGCTTTCTTT
TRBJ2-3	TRBV19	TRBD1	NA	CACSTGQSTDTQYF	TGTGCCTGTAGCACGGGACAGAGCACAGATACGCAGTATTTT
TRBJ1-3	TRBV6-5	NA	few	CASRVSSGNTIYF	TGTGCCAGCAGGGTTAGCTCTGGAAACACCATATATTTT
TRBJ2-7	TRBV27	NA	NA	CASSSLAGDDNEQYF	TGTGCCAGCAGTTCTCTGGCAGGGGACGACAACGAGCAGTACTTC
TRBJ1-1	TRBV5-4	NA	NA	CASSYRVNTEAFF	TGTGCCAGCAGCTACAGGGTGAACACTGAAGCTTTCTTT
TRBJ1-3	TRBV5-1	NA	NA	CASSLTPGNTIYF	TGCGCCAGCAGCTTGACACCCGGAAACACCATATATTTT
TRBJ2-3	TRBV5-8	NA	NA	CASSLGHSQTDTQYF	TGTGCCAGCAGCTTAGGTCACAGCCAGACAGATACGCAGTATTTT
TRBJ1-6	TRBV6-5	NA	NA	CATHRDRNSPLHF	TGTGCCACCCACCGGGATCGTAATTCACCCCTCCACTTT
TRBJ2-7	TRBV11-2	NA	NA	CASSTGYEQYF	TGTGCCAGCAGTACAGGATACGAGCAGTACTTC
TRBJ2-2	TRBV28	TRBD1	NA	CASSLYRGDTGELFF	TGTGCCAGCAGTTTATACAGGGGTGACACCGGGGAGCTGTTTTTT
TRBJ1-5	TRBV7-2	NA	NA	CASTPRRTAYSNQPQHF	TGTGCCAGCACCCCCCGGCGGACAGCTTATAGCAATCAGCCCCAGCATTTT
TRBJ1-6	TRBV15	NA	NA	CATSRGQDRNSPLHF	TGTGCCACCAGCAGAGGACAGGACCGTAATTCACCCCTCCACTTT
TRBJ2-7	TRBV5-6	TRBD1	NA	CASTPGTGVYEQYF	TGTGCCAGCACCCCGGGGACAGGGGTTTACGAGCAGTACTTC
TRBJ2-1	TRBV23-1	TRBD1	NA	CASSQTRSGTGHQHDEQFF	TGCGCCAGCAGTCAAACGAGGAGTGGGACAGGGCATCAGCACGATGAGCAGTTCTTC
TRBJ2-3	TRBV18	TRBD2	NA	CASSPPSGSTDTQYF	TGTGCCAGCTCACCACCTAGCGGGAGCACAGATACGCAGTATTTT
TRBJ1-2	TRBV6-6	TRBD1	NA	CASTRQGSYYGYTF	TGTGCCAGCACCCGACAGGGTTCCTACTATGGCTACACCTTC
TRBJ2-7	TRBV1	NA	NA	CTSSQIGESGHSSEQYF	TGCACCAGCAGCCAGATAGGCGAGTCAGGGCATTCCAGCGAGCAGTACTTC
TRBJ2-7	TRBV5-1	NA	NA	CASSLPAGSYEQYF	TGCGCCAGCAGCCTCCCTGCGGGATCCTACGAGCAGTACTTC
TRBJ1-5	TRBV6-1	NA	NA	CASSEGGNQPQHF	TGTGCCAGCAGTGAAGGAGGGAATCAGCCCCAGCATTTT
TRBJ1-6	TRBV3-1/TRBV3-2	TRBD1	many	CASSQGQGGSPLHF	TGTGCCAGCAGCCAAGGCCAGGGGGGTTCACCCCTCCACTTT
TRBJ2-5	TRBV21-1	NA	NA	CASSIGGWGQETQYF	TGTGCCAGCAGCATAGGGGGCTGGGGGCAAGAGACCCAGTACTTC
TRBJ1-4	TRBV27	NA	NA	CASSFQARGEKLFF	TGTGCCAGCAGTTTTCAGGCCCGGGGGGAAAAACTGTTTTTT
TRBJ2-7	TRBV13	TRBD1	NA	CASSSPGQGSYEQYF	TGTGCCAGCAGCTCTCCGGGACAGGGATCCTACGAGCAGTACTTC
TRBJ1-5	TRBV5-1	TRBD1	NA	CASSAGQGNQPQHF	TGCGCCAGCAGCGCGGGACAGGGTAATCAGCCCCAGCATTTT
TRBJ1-1	TRBV2	NA	NA	CASSRSEGTEAFF	TGTGCCAGCAGTAGGAGTGAGGGCACTGAAGCTTTCTTT
TRBJ2-3	TRBV30	TRBD2	NA	CAWSDPTSGGTDTQYF	TGTGCCTGGAGTGACCCGACTAGCGGGGGGACAGATACGCAGTATTTT
TRBJ2-5	TRBV5-1	NA	NA	CASCLGGLNQETQYF	TGCGCCAGCTGTCTCGGGGGACTTAATCAAGAGACCCAGTACTTC
TRBJ1-5	TRBV5-5	NA	NA	CASSLARDQPQHF	TGTGCCAGCAGCTTGGCCAGGGATCAGCCCCAGCATTTT
TRBJ2-3	TRBV5-1	TRBD1	NA	CASSLVQGASTDTQYF	TGCGCCAGCAGCTTGGTCCAGGGGGCTAGCACAGATACGCAGTATTTT
TRBJ1-5	TRBV2	NA	NA	CASSAMGQGNQPQHF	TGTGCCAGCAGTGCTATGGGACAAGGCAATCAGCCCCAGCATTTT
TRBJ1-4	TRBV27	TRBD1	NA	CASSSDRAGATNEKLFF	TGTGCCAGCAGTTCCGACAGGGCCGGGGCAACTAATGAAAAACTGTTTTTT
TRBJ1-2	TRBV19	NA	NA	CASSIAATAYGYTF	TGTGCCAGTAGTATAGCAGCGACAGCCTATGGCTACACCTTC
TRBJ1-6	TRBV19	NA	NA	CASSIGRGWRPLHF	TGTGCCAGTAGTATAGGGCGGGGTTGGCGGCCCCTCCACTTT
TRBJ2-3	TRBV14	NA	NA	CASSQDLGLDTQYF	TGTGCCAGCAGCCAAGATTTGGGACTCGATACGCAGTATTTT
TRBJ1-6	TRBV5-4	NA	few	CASSSGFDSPLHF	TGTGCCAGCAGCTCAGGGTTTGATTCACCCCTCCACTTT
TRBJ1-5	TRBV12-5	NA	few	CASGLYSSNQPQHF	TGTGCTAGTGGTTTGTACAGCTCCAATCAGCCCCAGCATTTT
TRBJ2-7	TRBV29-1	TRBD2	few	CSVEYPTSSSYEQYF	TGCAGCGTTGAGTATCCGACTAGCAGCTCCTACGAGCAGTACTTC
TRBJ2-7	TRBV9	TRBD2	many	CASSPSGTGNYEQYF	TGTGCCAGCAGTCCTAGCGGGACCGGGAATTACGAGCAGTACTTC